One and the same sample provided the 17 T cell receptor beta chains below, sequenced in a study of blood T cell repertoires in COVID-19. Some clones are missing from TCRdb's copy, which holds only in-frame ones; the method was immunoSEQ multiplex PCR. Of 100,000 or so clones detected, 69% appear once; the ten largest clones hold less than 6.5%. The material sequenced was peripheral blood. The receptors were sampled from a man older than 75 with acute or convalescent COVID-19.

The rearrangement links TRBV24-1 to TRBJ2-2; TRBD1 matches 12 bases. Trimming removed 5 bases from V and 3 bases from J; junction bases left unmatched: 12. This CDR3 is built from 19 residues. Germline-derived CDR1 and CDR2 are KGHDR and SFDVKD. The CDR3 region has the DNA TGTGCCACCAGTGCTCCGGGACAGGGGGCGGGGAGGGACACCGGGGAGCTGTTTTTT. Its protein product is CATSAPGQGAGRDTGELFF.

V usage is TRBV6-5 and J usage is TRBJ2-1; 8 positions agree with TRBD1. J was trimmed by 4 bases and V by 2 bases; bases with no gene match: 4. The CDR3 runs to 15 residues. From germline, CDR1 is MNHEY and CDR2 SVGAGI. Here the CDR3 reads CASSYRTGLYNEQFF. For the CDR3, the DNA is TGTGCCAGCAGTTACCGGACAGGGTTATACAATGAGCAGTTCTTC.

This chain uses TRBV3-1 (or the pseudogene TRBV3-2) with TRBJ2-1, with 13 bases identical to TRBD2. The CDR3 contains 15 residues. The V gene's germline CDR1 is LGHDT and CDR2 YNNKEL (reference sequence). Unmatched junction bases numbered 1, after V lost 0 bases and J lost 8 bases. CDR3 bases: TGTGCCAGCAGCCAAGATGGACTAGCGGGAGATGAGCAGTTCTTC. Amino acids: CASSQDGLAGDEQFF.

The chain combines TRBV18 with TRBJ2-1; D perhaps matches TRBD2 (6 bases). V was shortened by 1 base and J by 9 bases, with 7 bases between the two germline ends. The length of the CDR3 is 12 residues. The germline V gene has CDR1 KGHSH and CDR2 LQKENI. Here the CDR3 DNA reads TGTGCCAGCTCACCACAGGAGGGTGAGCAGTTCTTC. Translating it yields CASSPQEGEQFF.

CDR3 in amino acids: CASSLMGQGGADTQYF. The CDR3 region has the DNA TGTGCCAGCAGCTTAATGGGACAGGGGGGCGCCGATACGCAGTATTTT. V usage is TRBV7-3 and J usage is TRBJ2-3; 11 bases line up with TRBD1. V shed 1 base, J shed 6 bases, and the junction held 6 bases outside the gene matches. Germline V CDR1 and CDR2: SGHTA, FQGTGA. The CDR3 loop spans 16 amino acids.

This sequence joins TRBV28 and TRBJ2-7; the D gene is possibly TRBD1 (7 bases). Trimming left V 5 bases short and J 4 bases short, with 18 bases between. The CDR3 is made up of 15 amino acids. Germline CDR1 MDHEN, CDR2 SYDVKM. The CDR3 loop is CASSPRQGLMYEQYF. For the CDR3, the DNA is TGTGCCAGCAGTCCGCGACAGGGACTTATGTACGAGCAGTACTTC.

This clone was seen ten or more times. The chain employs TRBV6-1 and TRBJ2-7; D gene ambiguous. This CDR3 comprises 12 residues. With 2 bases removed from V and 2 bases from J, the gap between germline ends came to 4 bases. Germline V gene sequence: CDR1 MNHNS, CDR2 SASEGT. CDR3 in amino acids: CASSERPYEQYF. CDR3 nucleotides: TGTGCCAGCAGTGAACGTCCCTACGAGCAGTACTTC.

The CDR3 here is CASSAMGQWPPEQYF. The CDR3 DNA sequence: TGTGCCAGCAGCGCGATGGGACAGTGGCCTCCCGAGCAGTACTTC. The chain has TRBV7-2 and TRBJ2-7; 7 bases line up with TRBD1. Looked up from germline, CDR1 is SGHTA and CDR2 is FQGNSA. Trimming cost V 5 bases and J 6 bases; bases outside gene matches: 13. The CDR3 totals 15 residues. Drawing the rest from reference TRBV7-2 and TRBJ2-7, the complete variable domain is GAGVSQSPSNKVTEKGKDVELRCDPISGHTALYWYRQSLGQGLEFLIYFQGNSAPDKSGLPSDRFSAERTGGSVSTLTIQRTQQEDSAVYLCASSAMGQWPPEQYFGPGTRLTVT.

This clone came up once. CDR3 sequence (DNA): TGTGCCAGCAGCTTTACTAGCGGGGGGAGCACAGATACGCAGTATTTT. Its protein product is CASSFTSGGSTDTQYF. J is TRBJ2-3 and V is TRBV7-2; 12 bases map to TRBD2. The J segment lost 0 bases and the V segment lost 3 bases, leaving 1 base of the junction unmatched. The CDR3 loop spans 16 amino acids. Germline V lookup: CDR1 SGHTA, CDR2 FQGNSA.

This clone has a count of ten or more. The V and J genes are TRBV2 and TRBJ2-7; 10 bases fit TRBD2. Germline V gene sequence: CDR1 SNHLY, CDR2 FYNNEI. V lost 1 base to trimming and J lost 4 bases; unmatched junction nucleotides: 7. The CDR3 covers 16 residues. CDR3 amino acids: CASSEEGLAGEYEQYF. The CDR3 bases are TGTGCCAGCAGTGAAGAGGGTCTAGCGGGGGAGTACGAGCAGTACTTC.

The CDR3 sequence is CASSPLGGPGGNTIYF. DNA of the CDR3: TGTGCCAGCAGCCCCTTAGGGGGCCCCGGCGGAAACACCATATATTTT. The chain links TRBV14 to TRBJ1-3, with 7 bases identical to TRBD1. Germline CDR1 and CDR2: SGHDN and FVKESK. The CDR3 covers 16 residues. The junction had 10 bases not matched to a gene; V was cut back by 4 bases and J by 4 bases.

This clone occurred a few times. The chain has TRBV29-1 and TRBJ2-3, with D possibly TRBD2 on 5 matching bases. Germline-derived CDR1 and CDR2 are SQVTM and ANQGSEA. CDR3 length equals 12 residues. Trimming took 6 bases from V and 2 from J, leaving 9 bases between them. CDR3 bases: TGCAGCGTCCAGGACTCCACAGATACGCAGTATTTT. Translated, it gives CSVQDSTDTQYF.

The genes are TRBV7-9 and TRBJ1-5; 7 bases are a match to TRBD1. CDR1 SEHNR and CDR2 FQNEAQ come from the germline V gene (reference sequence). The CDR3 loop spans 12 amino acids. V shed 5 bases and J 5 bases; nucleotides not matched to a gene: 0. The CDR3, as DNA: TGTGCCAGCAGCACAGGGGATCAGCCCCAGCATTTT. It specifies CASSTGDQPQHF. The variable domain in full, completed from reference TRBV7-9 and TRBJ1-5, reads DTGVSQNPRHKITKRGQNVTFRCDPISEHNRLYWYRQTLGQGPEFLTYFQNEAQLEKSRLLSDRFSAERPKGSFSTLEIQRTEQGDSAMYLCASSTGDQPQHFGDGTRLSIL.

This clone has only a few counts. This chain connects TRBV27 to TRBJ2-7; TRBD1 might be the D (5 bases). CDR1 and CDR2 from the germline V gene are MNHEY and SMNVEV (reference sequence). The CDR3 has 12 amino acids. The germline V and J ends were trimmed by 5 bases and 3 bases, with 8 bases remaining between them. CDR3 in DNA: TGTGCCAGCAGTATCCAGGGCTACGAGCAGTACTTC. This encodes CASSIQGYEQYF.

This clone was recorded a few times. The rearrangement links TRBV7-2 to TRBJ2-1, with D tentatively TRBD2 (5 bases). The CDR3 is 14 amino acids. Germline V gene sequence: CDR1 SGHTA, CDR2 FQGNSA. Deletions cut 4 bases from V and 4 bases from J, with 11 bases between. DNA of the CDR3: TGTGCCAGCAGCTCCTCGGGAAGATACAATGAGCAGTTCTTC. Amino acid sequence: CASSSSGRYNEQFF. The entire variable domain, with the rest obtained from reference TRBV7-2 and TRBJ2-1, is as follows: GAGVSQSPSNKVTEKGKDVELRCDPISGHTALYWYRQSLGQGLEFLIYFQGNSAPDKSGLPSDRFSAERTGGSVSTLTIQRTQQEDSAVYLCASSSSGRYNEQFFGPGTRLTVL.

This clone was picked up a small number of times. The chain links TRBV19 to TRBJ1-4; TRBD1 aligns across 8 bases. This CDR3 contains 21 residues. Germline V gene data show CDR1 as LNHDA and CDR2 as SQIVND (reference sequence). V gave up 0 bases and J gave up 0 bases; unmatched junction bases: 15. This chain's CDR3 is CASSIEALRGQETTTNEKLFF. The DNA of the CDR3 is TGTGCCAGTAGTATAGAGGCCCTAAGGGGACAGGAAACTACAACTAATGAAAAACTGTTTTTT. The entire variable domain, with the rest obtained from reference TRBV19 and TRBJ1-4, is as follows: DGGITQSPKYLFRKEGQNVTLSCEQNLNHDAMYWYRQDPGQGLRLIYYSQIVNDFQKGDIAEGYSVSREKKESFPLTVTSAQKNPTAFYLCASSIEALRGQETTTNEKLFFGSGTQLSVL.

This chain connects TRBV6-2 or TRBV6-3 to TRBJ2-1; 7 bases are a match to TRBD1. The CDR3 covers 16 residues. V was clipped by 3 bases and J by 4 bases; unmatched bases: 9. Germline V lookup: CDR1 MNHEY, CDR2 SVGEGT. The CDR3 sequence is CASSYRGGASYNEQFF. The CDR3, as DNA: TGTGCCAGCAGTTATAGAGGGGGCGCGAGTTACAATGAGCAGTTCTTC.